What follows are 5 T cell receptor beta chains derived from one specimen sequenced in a study of OX40 agonist ivuxolimab in advanced cancers. Sequencing was performed with immunoSEQ multiplex PCR; in TCRdb, only in-frame clones are kept and a portion is missing. The sample shows around 94,000 clones, around 86% of them seen only once. The material was CD4+ or CD8+ T cells sorted from blood, obtained in a trial of the OX40 agonist ivuxolimab. The receptors shown here come from an adult with an advanced solid tumor such as melanoma, head and neck, liver or kidney cancer.

The chain uses TRBV7-3 and TRBJ2-5; TRBD2 might be the D (5 bases). V lost 1 base, J lost 5 bases, and 11 bases lay in between. CDR3 length: 14 amino acids. Germline CDR1 is SGHTA and CDR2 is FQGTGA. CDR3 DNA: TGTGCCAGCAGCTTAAGACCCCGAGGGGAGACCCAGTACTTC. It encodes CASSLRPRGETQYF.

The chain combines TRBV14 with TRBJ1-4, with TRBD1 as a possible D gene (5 bases). CDR3 length: 17 residues. Trimming stripped 6 bases from V and 8 bases from J, with 25 bases between. Germline CDR1 SGHDN, CDR2 FVKESK. The CDR3 is CASSRRDGNPQTEKLFF. As DNA, the CDR3 is TGTGCCAGCAGTCGCCGGGACGGCAACCCTCAAACAGAAAAACTGTTTTTT.

This clone was detected only once. V gene TRBV7-8 combines with J gene TRBJ1-4; weak D call: TRBD1 (5 bases). Between the trimmed V and J ends, which lost 5 bases and 0 bases, there was a span of 13 bases. This CDR3 has 16 amino acids. Germline CDR1 reads SGHVS; CDR2 reads FQNEAQ. The CDR3 DNA sequence: TGTGCCAGCAGCCCTCTTTTAGGGGCAACTAATGAAAAACTGTTTTTT. Amino acids: CASSPLLGATNEKLFF.

The V and J genes are TRBV7-9 and TRBJ2-7; tentative D call: TRBD1 (5 bases). Trimming shortened V by 5 bases and J by 4 bases, and 18 bases separated the two germline ends. From germline, CDR1 is SEHNR and CDR2 FQNEAQ (reference sequence). The CDR3 is 15 amino acids. The CDR3 region is CASSPRTQKGYEQYF. CDR3 in DNA: TGTGCCAGCAGCCCTCGGACACAAAAGGGATACGAGCAGTACTTC.

To note about this clone: This same CDR3 is encoded by further DNA sequences in the sample. The rearrangement joins TRBV7-2 to TRBJ1-5; weak D call: TRBD1 (6 bases). CDR1 SGHTA and CDR2 FQGNSA come from the germline V gene. The CDR3 totals 13 residues. Trimming left V 4 bases short and J 6 bases short, with 10 bases between. The DNA of the CDR3 is TGTGCCAGCAGCTCGGGGGGCGGTCAGCCCCAGCATTTT. It encodes CASSSGGGQPQHF.